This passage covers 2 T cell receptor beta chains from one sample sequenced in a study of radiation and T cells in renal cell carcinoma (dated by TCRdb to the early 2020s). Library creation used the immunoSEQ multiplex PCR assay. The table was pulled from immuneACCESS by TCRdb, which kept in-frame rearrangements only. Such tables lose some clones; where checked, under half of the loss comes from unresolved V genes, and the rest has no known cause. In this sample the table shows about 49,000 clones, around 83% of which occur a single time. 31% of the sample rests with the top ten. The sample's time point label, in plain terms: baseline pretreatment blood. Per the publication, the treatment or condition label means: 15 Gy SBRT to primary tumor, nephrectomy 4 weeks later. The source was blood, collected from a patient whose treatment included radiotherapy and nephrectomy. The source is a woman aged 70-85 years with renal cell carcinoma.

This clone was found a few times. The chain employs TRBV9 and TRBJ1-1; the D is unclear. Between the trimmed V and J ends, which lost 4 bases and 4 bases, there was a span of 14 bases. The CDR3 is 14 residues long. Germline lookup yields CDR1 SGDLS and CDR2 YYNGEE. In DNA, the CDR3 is TGTGCCAGCAGCATAGGAGGTGGGAGCACTGAAGCTTTCTTT. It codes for CASSIGGGSTEAFF.

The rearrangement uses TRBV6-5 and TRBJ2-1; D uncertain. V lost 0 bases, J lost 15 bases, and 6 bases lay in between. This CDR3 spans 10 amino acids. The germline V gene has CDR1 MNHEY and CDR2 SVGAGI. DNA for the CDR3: TGTGCCAGCAGTTACTCCCCGCGGTTCTTC. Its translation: CASSYSPRFF.